The T cell receptor (beta chain) described here comes from a study of monozygotic twins with inflammatory bowel disease. The CDR3 spans 13 residues. The germline gives CDR1 SEHNR, CDR2 FQNEAQ (reference sequence). Via template switching, UMIs carrying a 6-nucleotide sample barcode were introduced. TCRdb processed the 5' RACE reads again and assigns one entry to each CDR3 protein, with no DNA. The ten top clones account for 2%, within a sample of about 350,000 distinct CDR3 sequences. Sequencing was carried out using blood. The chain recombines TRBV7-9 with TRBJ2-2; lacking DNA, the TRBD2 call made by TCRdb goes unchecked. The source is a human donor with ulcerative colitis or Crohn's disease, or a healthy co-twin of an affected twin (not recorded which). CDR3 protein: CASGTSGTGELFF.